This T cell receptor (beta chain) was captured in a study of blood T cell repertoires in COVID-19. At the level of the study: COVID-19 samples collected from the United States, Italy and Spain covered acute and convalescent phases.

Source study methods: Amplification from reference gene primers served as the basis for estimated nucleated cell counts. Clones were sequenced by immunoSEQ multiplex PCR, and TCRdb holds only the in-frame ones, with some missing. From that table come the V and J calls and clone size; the DNA was used to work out D and trimming. The sample contains about 300,000 clones, approximately 89% of which appear only once. Followed longitudinally, the Seattle patients had been enrolled during active infection. Sequenced: peripheral blood. The TCR originated in a woman aged 25 to 39 with COVID-19, enrolled during active disease.

CDR3 bases: TGCAGTTCTAATGACGACAGTGAAGCTTTCTTT. This translates into CSSNDDSEAFF. The chain links TRBV20-1 to TRBJ1-1; D is perhaps TRBD1 (5 bases). This CDR3 is 11 amino acids long. Trimming removed 8 bases from V and 7 bases from J, with 14 bases in between. Germline V gives CDR1 DFQATT, CDR2 SNEGSKA (reference sequence).